This T cell receptor (beta chain) was sequenced during a study of T cell repertoires in cytomegalovirus infection. Study-wide points: Dominant in the ex vivo response were TCR beta clonotypes restricted by HLA-C and specific for CMV.

As for this clonotype: As yet, its antigen is unknown.

TCRdb passed the reads through MiXCR, listing each CDR3 protein once. The sample carries fewer than 700,000 distinct CDR3 sequences, approximately 24% recorded once. What was sequenced was CD8+ T cells from PBMCs. The sequence derives from a human donor in good health (CMV status not recorded). Some clones in this sample may be carry-over from other donors' samples.

The CDR3 protein is CSARIGQGGYNEQFF. CDR3 sequence (DNA): TGCAGTGCTAGGATTGGACAGGGGGGCTACAATGAGCAGTTCTTC. V gene TRBV20-1 combines with J gene TRBJ2-1; TRBD1 matches 10 bases. This CDR3 is 15 amino acids long. Germline values: CDR1 DFQATT, CDR2 SNEGSKA (reference sequence). Losses at the gene ends were 3 bases for V and 3 bases for J; bases not matched to a gene: 5.